The 26 T cell receptor beta chains in this list originate from one sample, sequenced in a study of blood T cell repertoires in COVID-19. Clones were read by immunoSEQ multiplex PCR, and TCRdb kept only the in-frame ones, dropping some. The sample shows around 100,000 clones, more than 75% of them seen only once. The material sequenced was peripheral blood. The receptors were sampled from a human donor in a cohort sampled during active COVID-19.

The chain links TRBV19 to TRBJ1-2, with 11 bases aligning to TRBD1. This CDR3 has 20 amino acids. CDR1 and CDR2 from the germline V gene are LNHDA and SQIVND (reference sequence). V lost 2 bases and J lost 0; bases outside the gene matches: 14. This CDR3 is CASSITWTGGAVGANYGYTF. Here the CDR3 DNA reads TGTGCCAGTAGTATAACATGGACAGGGGGCGCGGTCGGGGCTAACTATGGCTACACCTTC.

The V call is TRBV2, the J call TRBJ2-3; 10 bases are a match to TRBD1. Losses at the gene ends were 6 bases for V and 3 bases for J; bases not matched to a gene: 6. CDR1 and CDR2 from the germline V gene are SNHLY and FYNNEI. This CDR3 comprises 15 residues. Here the CDR3 DNA reads TGTGCCAGCAGGGACCGGGACAGGGGAACAGATACGCAGTATTTT. It specifies CASRDRDRGTDTQYF.

This clone has only one observation. V and J are TRBV10-2 and TRBJ2-1; 7 bases fit TRBD2. The CDR3 runs to 15 residues. The germline CDR1 and CDR2 sequences are WSHSY and SAAADI. After removal of 3 bases from V and 6 bases from J, the junction contained 8 bases not matched to a gene. In DNA, the CDR3 is TGCGCCAGCAGTGATCGGCGAGCGGGACGCAATGAGCAGTTCTTC. Protein product: CASSDRRAGRNEQFF.

The chain carries TRBV10-3 and TRBJ1-2; 9 bases are a match to TRBD1. The CDR3 totals 18 residues. The germline gives CDR1 ENHRY, CDR2 SYGVKD. V was clipped by 2 bases and J by 0 bases; unmatched bases: 10. CDR3 coding DNA: TGTGCCATCAGTGAGCCCGGGACAGGGAGGAGCACTAACTATGGCTACACCTTC. Its protein is CAISEPGTGRSTNYGYTF.

In its sample, this clone was seen a few times. This sequence joins TRBV19 and TRBJ1-6; D not certain. With 3 bases removed from V and 3 bases from J, the gap between germline ends came to 9 bases. Germline values: CDR1 LNHDA, CDR2 SQIVND (reference sequence). This CDR3 has 15 residues. CDR3 sequence: CASSITVIYNSPLHF. CDR3 DNA: TGTGCCAGTAGTATTACGGTTATCTATAATTCACCCCTCCACTTT.

DNA for the CDR3: TGTGCCAGCAGCTGGGACAGGGCCCCCTATGGCTACACCTTC. As protein: CASSWDRAPYGYTF. The chain joins TRBV7-2 to TRBJ1-2, with 9 bases identical to TRBD1. The V gene end was trimmed by 4 bases and the J gene end by 4 bases; junction bases not matched to a gene: 4. The CDR3 is 14 residues long. Germline V gene data show CDR1 as SGHTA and CDR2 as FQGNSA.

The chain is built from TRBV10-3 and TRBJ1-2; D remains unclear. V was pared by 7 bases and J by 3 bases, with 6 bases between. The CDR3 runs to 11 residues. Germline assignment: CDR1 ENHRY and CDR2 SYGVKD. The chain's CDR3 is CAIKRDYGYTF. The CDR3 coding sequence is TGTGCCATCAAGAGGGACTATGGCTACACCTTC.

The V gene is TRBV28, the J gene TRBJ2-1; 7 positions agree with TRBD2. Trimming cost V 2 bases and J 4 bases; bases outside gene matches: 5. CDR1 is MDHEN and CDR2 is SYDVKM in the germline V gene. This CDR3 spans 15 amino acids. The CDR3 DNA sequence: TGTGCCAGCAGTTTACGGCTAGCGGCTTACAATGAGCAGTTCTTC. Translated: CASSLRLAAYNEQFF.

This chain connects TRBV7-2 to TRBJ2-3; 8 bases match TRBD2. The CDR3 covers 16 residues. Trimming at V came to 2 bases and at J to 5 bases, leaving 9 bases not matched to a gene. Germline-derived CDR1 and CDR2 are SGHTA and FQGNSA. CDR3 loop: CASSLNQAGAGDTQYF. The CDR3 bases are TGTGCCAGCAGCTTAAACCAAGCGGGAGCAGGAGATACGCAGTATTTT.

This chain connects TRBV18 to TRBJ2-3, with 11 bases that match TRBD2. V dropped 6 bases and J dropped 0; count of bases not matched to a gene: 11. CDR1 and CDR2 (germline): KGHSH, LQKENI. The CDR3 loop spans 18 amino acids. CDR3 in amino acids: CASSLTRLAGGSTDTQYF. In DNA, the CDR3 is TGTGCCAGCTCCCTTACCCGATTAGCGGGAGGGAGCACAGATACGCAGTATTTT.

The chain links TRBV11-2 to TRBJ1-2, with 8 bases matching TRBD1. The CDR3 runs 16 residues. V gave up 5 bases and J gave up 8 bases; unmatched junction bases: 16. The germline V gene has CDR1 SGHAT and CDR2 FQNNGV. The CDR3 protein is CASSQTGARGFNGYTF. In nucleotides, the CDR3 is TGTGCCAGCAGCCAGACAGGGGCGCGCGGGTTTAACGGCTACACCTTC.

The chain couples TRBV5-1 to TRBJ2-1, with 10 bases fitting TRBD1. Germline V gives CDR1 SGHRS, CDR2 YFSETQ. This CDR3 contains 14 residues. J lost 5 bases, V lost 3 bases, and 2 bases had no gene match. Here the CDR3 reads CASSSGTGDNEQFF. CDR3 in DNA: TGCGCCAGCAGCTCCGGGACAGGGGACAATGAGCAGTTCTTC.

CDR3 bases: TGTGCCAGCAGCTTAGATATGTCTAGCCTTAAAAACATTCAGTACTTC. Translating it yields CASSLDMSSLKNIQYF. The V gene is TRBV7-8, the J gene TRBJ2-4; TRBD2 might be the D (5 bases). The CDR3 runs to 16 residues. Trimming cost V 1 base and J 4 bases, with 14 bases left between them. Germline V CDR1 and CDR2: SGHVS, FQNEAQ.

The chain carries TRBV18 and TRBJ2-3, with D hard to call. The CDR3 is made up of 15 amino acids. V was clipped by 3 bases and J by 2 bases, with 12 bases between them. The germline V gene has CDR1 KGHSH and CDR2 LQKENI. CDR3 nucleotide sequence: TGTGCCAGCTCACCTTTACCTGCTACCACAGATACGCAGTATTTT. Its translation is CASSPLPATTDTQYF.

The chain employs TRBV9 and TRBJ2-1, with 7 bases fitting TRBD1. The CDR3 covers 16 residues. Germline CDR1 reads SGDLS; CDR2 reads YYNGEE. V shed 3 bases, J shed 4 bases, and the junction held 10 bases outside the gene matches. The CDR3 DNA reads TGTGCCAGCAGCGCGGCCGGGACAGCAGGGTACAATGAGCAGTTCTTC. Translated, it gives CASSAAGTAGYNEQFF.

The gene calls are TRBV7-3 and TRBJ2-5; tentative D call: TRBD2 (7 bases). The CDR3 length is 16 residues. V was trimmed by 5 bases and J by 1 base, leaving 17 bases between them. In germline, CDR1 is SGHTA, CDR2 FQGTGA. CDR3 region: CASSVRGGGLQETQYF. In nucleotides, the CDR3 is TGTGCCAGCAGCGTTAGGGGGGGCGGTCTCCAAGAGACCCAGTACTTC. The full variable domain, its missing parts supplied by reference TRBV7-3 and TRBJ2-5, is GAGVSQTPSNKVTEKGKYVELRCDPISGHTALYWYRQSLGQGPEFLIYFQGTGAADDSGLPNDRFFAVRPEGSVSTLKIQRTERGDSAVYLCASSVRGGGLQETQYFGPGTRLLVL.

This clone showed up just once. The rearrangement joins TRBV4-2 to TRBJ1-3; D call uncertain. The CDR3 extends over 17 amino acids. Germline CDR1 is LGHNA and CDR2 is YNFKEQ. Trimming took 0 bases from V and 0 from J, leaving 12 bases between them. CDR3 DNA: TGTGCCAGCAGCCAAGAAGTGGCTTCCCGCTCTGGAAACACCATATATTTT. Residues: CASSQEVASRSGNTIYF.

The rearrangement links TRBV6-5 to TRBJ1-4; D might be TRBD1 (5 bases). The CDR3 extends over 14 amino acids. Germline V gives CDR1 MNHEY, CDR2 SVGAGI. Trimming took off 7 bases at V and 4 bases at J, with 13 bases between the two ends. CDR3 sequence (DNA): TGTGCCAGCAAAAGCGCAGGGATTAATGAAAAACTGTTTTTT. It is translated as CASKSAGINEKLFF.

V usage is TRBV2 and J usage is TRBJ1-3; a weak D match, TRBD1 (5 bases). Looked up from germline, CDR1 is SNHLY and CDR2 is FYNNEI. The ends were cut back, 1 base at V and 0 bases at J, with 7 bases in the middle. The CDR3 is 15 amino acids. The CDR3 nucleotides are TGTGCCAGCAGTGAAGGACAGCTCTCTGGAAACACCATATATTTT. This gives the protein CASSEGQLSGNTIYF.

The rearrangement joins TRBV6-2 or TRBV6-3 to TRBJ1-1; TRBD1 is a possible D gene (5 bases). CDR3 length: 14 residues. V was shortened by 0 bases and J by 1 base, with 6 bases between the two germline ends. The germline V gene has CDR1 MNHEY and CDR2 SVGEGT. This CDR3 reads CASSYSGGNTEAFF. DNA of the CDR3: TGTGCCAGCAGTTACTCGGGGGGGAACACTGAAGCTTTCTTT.

The table lists this clone with a count of one. The CDR3 nucleotides are TGTGCCACCAGCCCCCGATTGGCGGGAGAGCAGTACTTC. It encodes CATSPRLAGEQYF. V is TRBV15 and J is TRBJ2-7; the D gene is possibly TRBD2 (6 bases). The CDR3 contains 13 residues. The V and J ends lost 5 bases and 7 bases respectively, with 15 bases between them. CDR1 is LNHNV and CDR2 is YYDKDF in the germline V gene (reference sequence).

V gene TRBV5-1 combines with J gene TRBJ1-4; 10 bases line up with TRBD1. The J segment lost 7 bases and the V segment lost 5 bases, leaving 5 bases of the junction unmatched. Germline values: CDR1 SGHRS, CDR2 YFSETQ. The CDR3 runs to 14 residues. CDR3 nucleotides: TGCGCCAGCAGGTTGACAGGGGGCACTGAAAAACTGTTTTTT. Translating it yields CASRLTGGTEKLFF.

V is TRBV2 and J is TRBJ1-5; possibly TRBD1 for D (6 bases). The CDR3 loop spans 13 amino acids. Germline V gives CDR1 SNHLY, CDR2 FYNNEI. V lost 5 bases and J lost 6, with 11 bases in between. The CDR3 DNA sequence: TGTGCCAGCAGTAACAGGGTGGGTCAGCCCCAGCATTTT. Translating gives CASSNRVGQPQHF.

In this sample, this clone turned up once. The chain uses TRBV7-2 and TRBJ2-1, with D maybe TRBD1 (6 bases). V shed 1 base and J shed 3 bases, with 16 bases lying between them. The CDR3 loop spans 17 amino acids. Germline-derived CDR1 and CDR2 are SGHTA and FQGNSA. As DNA, the CDR3 is TGTGCCAGCAGCTTAGGGCCCCTAGCAGGGGACTACAATGAGCAGTTCTTC. Translated, it gives CASSLGPLAGDYNEQFF.

This clone was detected only once. The chain employs TRBV13 and TRBJ2-5, with 7 bases that match TRBD1. Trimming removed 7 bases from V and 5 bases from J; junction bases left unmatched: 7. The CDR3 is 13 residues long. CDR1 and CDR2 from the germline V gene are PRHDT and FYEKMQ (reference sequence). DNA for the CDR3: TGTGCCAGCACGACAGGGCTAGGCGAGACCCAGTACTTC. Translation gives CASTTGLGETQYF.

This clone was observed a few times. The chain couples TRBV19 to TRBJ1-5; a weak D match, TRBD1 (6 bases). Trimming cost V 4 bases and J 9 bases, with 10 bases left between them. Germline V lookup: CDR1 LNHDA, CDR2 SQIVND (reference sequence). The CDR3 extends over 12 amino acids. The CDR3 nucleotides are TGTGCCAGTAGTACCAGGGGCGGGCCCCAGCATTTT. Amino acids: CASSTRGGPQHF.